Reported below is one T cell receptor beta chain. Its antigen is unknown. Arm-PCR with iRepertoire HTBI primers amplified the CDR3 regions for these TCR beta libraries. Per the authors' pipeline: Spanning all samples, the identified segments comprised some 62 TRBV and fewer than 15 TRBJ. TCRdb re-analysed the multiplex PCR reads in MiXCR, keeping a single row per CDR3 protein. The V and J calls, along with clone size, are taken from TCRdb and not from the paper's own processing. Of around 250,000 distinct CDR3 sequences in the sample, 20% to 25% were seen once. These data come from a study of regulatory T cells in long-lasting Graves disease. Findings and caveats of the study: Persistent Graves' patients showed less TCR diversity than newly diagnosed patients showed. Persistent disease preferred TRBV28, TRBJ1-2 and TRBJ2-5. Study of thyroid tissue was not done, with only peripheral blood studied.

The CDR3 spans 14 residues. The V gene's germline CDR1 is LNHDA and CDR2 SQIVND (reference sequence). V gave up 6 bases and J gave up 6 bases; unmatched junction bases: 6. Time point defined: newly diagnosed GD, antithyroid drugs for less than 3 months. PBMC-extracted RNA yielded the TCR library. This sequence was found in a female donor with Graves disease. The chain carries TRBV19 and TRBJ1-5; TRBD1 matches at 9 bases. The sequencing here drew on peripheral blood mononuclear cells (PBMCs), taken at new diagnosis, from a patient treated with antithyroid drugs. CDR3 sequence: CASRQQGAIQPQHF. The CDR3 nucleotides read TGTGCCAGTAGGCAACAGGGGGCTATTCAGCCCCAGCATTTT.